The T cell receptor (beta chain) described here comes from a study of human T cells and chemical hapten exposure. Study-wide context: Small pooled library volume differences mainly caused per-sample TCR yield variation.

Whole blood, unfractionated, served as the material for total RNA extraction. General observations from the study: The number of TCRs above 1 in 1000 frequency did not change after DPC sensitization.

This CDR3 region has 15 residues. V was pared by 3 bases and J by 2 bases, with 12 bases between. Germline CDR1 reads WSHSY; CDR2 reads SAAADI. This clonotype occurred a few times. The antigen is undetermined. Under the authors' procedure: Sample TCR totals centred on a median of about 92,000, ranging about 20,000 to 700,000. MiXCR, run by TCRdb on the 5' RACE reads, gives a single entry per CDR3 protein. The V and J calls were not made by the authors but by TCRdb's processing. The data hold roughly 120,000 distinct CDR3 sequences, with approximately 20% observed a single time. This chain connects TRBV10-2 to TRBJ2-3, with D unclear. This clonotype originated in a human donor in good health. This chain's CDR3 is CASSDDVEPTDTQYF. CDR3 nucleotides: TGCGCCAGCAGTGATGACGTAGAGCCCACAGATACGCAGTATTTT.